These 4 T cell receptor beta chains came from one sample sequenced in a study of shared clonotypes between healthy human individuals. Using immunoSEQ multiplex PCR, the repertoire was profiled, and TCRdb retains in-frame clones only, with some absent. Here the sample spans 800,000 to 1,200,000 clones, approximately 78% being singletons. Sequencing input: memory CD4+ T cells from PBMCs. The subset was: CD45RA-negative fraction. These receptor sequences come from a man aged 18 to 29 in good health. Some clones in this sample may be carry-over from other donors' samples.

The rearrangement links TRBV5-1 to TRBJ2-7; no clear D gene. The CDR3 loop spans 14 amino acids. CDR1 and CDR2 (germline): SGHRS, YFSETQ. The V and J ends lost 0 bases and 7 bases respectively, with 14 bases between them. This CDR3 reads CASSLENILGEQYF. CDR3 coding DNA: TGCGCCAGCAGCTTGGAGAACATCCTGGGGGAGCAGTACTTC.

The V call is TRBV5-1, the J call TRBJ2-3, with TRBD1 identical over 8 bases. Germline values: CDR1 SGHRS, CDR2 YFSETQ. The CDR3 length is 15 residues. J gave up 13 bases and V 4 bases, and 17 bases lay outside the gene matches. CDR3 in amino acids: CASSRTGNGAEGEYF. The CDR3 DNA follows: TGCGCCAGCAGCCGGACAGGGAATGGAGCAGAGGGAGAGTATTTT.

The rearrangement joins TRBV9 to TRBJ1-1; no reliable D call. The CDR3 has 14 amino acids. Germline V gene sequence: CDR1 SGDLS, CDR2 YYNGEE. The V and J ends lost 1 base and 1 base respectively, with 8 bases between them. The DNA for the CDR3 is TGTGCCAGCAGCGTAATCCCTGCGAACACTGAAGCTTTCTTT. Translation: CASSVIPANTEAFF. The complete variable domain, with remaining parts taken from reference TRBV9 and TRBJ1-1, reads DSGVTQTPKHLITATGQRVTLRCSPRSGDLSVYWYQQSLDQGLQFLIQYYNGEERAKGNILERFSAQQFPDLHSELNLSSLELGDSALYFCASSVIPANTEAFFGQGTRLTVV.

The rearrangement uses TRBV19 and TRBJ2-5; D gene uncertain. Germline-derived CDR1 and CDR2 are LNHDA and SQIVND (reference sequence). V was shortened by 6 bases and J by 6 bases, with 17 bases between the two germline ends. This CDR3 has 14 amino acids. The CDR3, as DNA: TGTGCCAGTAGCCTTTCGGGCTCCGTGAAGACCCAGTACTTC. This translates into CASSLSGSVKTQYF.